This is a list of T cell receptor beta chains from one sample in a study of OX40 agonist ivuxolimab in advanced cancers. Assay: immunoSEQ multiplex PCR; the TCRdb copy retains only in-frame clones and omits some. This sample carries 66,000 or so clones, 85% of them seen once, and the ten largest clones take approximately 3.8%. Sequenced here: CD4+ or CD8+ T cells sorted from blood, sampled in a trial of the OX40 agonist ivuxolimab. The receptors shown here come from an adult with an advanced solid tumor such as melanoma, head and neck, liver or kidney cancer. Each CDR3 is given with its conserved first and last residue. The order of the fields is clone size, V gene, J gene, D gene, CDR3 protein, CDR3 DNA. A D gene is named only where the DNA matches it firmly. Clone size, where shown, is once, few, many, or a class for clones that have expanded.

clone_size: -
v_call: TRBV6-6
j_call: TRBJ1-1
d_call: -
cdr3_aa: CASSTQWNTEAFF
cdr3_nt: TGTGCCAGCAGTACACAATGGAACACTGAAGCTTTCTTT

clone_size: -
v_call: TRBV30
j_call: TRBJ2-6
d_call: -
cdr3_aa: CAWTLVRRSGANVLTF
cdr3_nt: TGTGCCTGGACCTTAGTCCGGCGTTCTGGGGCCAACGTCCTGACTTTC

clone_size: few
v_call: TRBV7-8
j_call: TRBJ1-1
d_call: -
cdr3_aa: CASSIATRGGNTEAFF
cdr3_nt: TGTGCCAGCAGCATTGCTACTCGGGGGGGAAACACTGAAGCTTTCTTT

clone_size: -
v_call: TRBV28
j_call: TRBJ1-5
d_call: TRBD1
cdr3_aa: CASSLYGQGRGQPQHF
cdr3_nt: TGTGCCAGCAGTTTATACGGACAGGGAAGGGGTCAGCCCCAGCATTTT

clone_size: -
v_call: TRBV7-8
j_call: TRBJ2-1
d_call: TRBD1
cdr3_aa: CASSLPRGLRDNEQFF
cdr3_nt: TGTGCCAGCAGCTTACCCAGGGGGCTACGGGACAATGAGCAGTTCTTC

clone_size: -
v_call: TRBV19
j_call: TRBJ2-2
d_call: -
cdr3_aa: CASSIQGKDTGELFF
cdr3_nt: TGTGCCAGTAGTATCCAGGGGAAGGACACCGGGGAGCTGTTTTTT

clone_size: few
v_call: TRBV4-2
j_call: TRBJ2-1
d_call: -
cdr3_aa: CASSPQGGKDNAQFF
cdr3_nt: TGTGCCAGCAGCCCGCAGGGGGGGAAGGACAATGCGCAGTTCTTC

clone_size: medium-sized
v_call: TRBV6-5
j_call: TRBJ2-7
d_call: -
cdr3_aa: CASSYSPGDYEQYF
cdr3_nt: TGTGCCAGCAGTTACTCGCCGGGGGACTACGAGCAGTACTTC

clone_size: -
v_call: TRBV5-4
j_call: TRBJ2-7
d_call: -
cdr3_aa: CASSFGTLGAEQYF
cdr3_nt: TGTGCCAGCAGCTTTGGGACCCTTGGAGCAGAGCAGTACTTC

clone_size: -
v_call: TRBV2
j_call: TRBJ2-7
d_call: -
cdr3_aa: CASNRDPYEQYF
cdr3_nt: TGTGCCAGCAACAGGGATCCCTACGAGCAGTACTTC

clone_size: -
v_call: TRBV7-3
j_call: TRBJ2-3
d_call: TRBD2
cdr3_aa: CASSSLAGGRSSTDTQYF
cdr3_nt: TGTGCCAGCAGCTCACTAGCGGGGGGCCGGTCTAGCACAGATACGCAGTATTTT

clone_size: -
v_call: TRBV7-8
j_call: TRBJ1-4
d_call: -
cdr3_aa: CASTLGWADNEKLFF
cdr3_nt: TGTGCCAGCACATTGGGTTGGGCAGATAATGAAAAACTGTTTTTT

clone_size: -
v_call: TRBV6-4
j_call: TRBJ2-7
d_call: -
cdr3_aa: CASSHERGHEQYF
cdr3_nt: TGTGCCAGCAGTCACGAAAGGGGCCACGAGCAGTACTTC

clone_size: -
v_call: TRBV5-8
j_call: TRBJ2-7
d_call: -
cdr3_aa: CASSLVGQSSYEQYF
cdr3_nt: TGTGCCAGCAGCTTGGTTGGACAGAGCTCCTACGAGCAGTACTTC

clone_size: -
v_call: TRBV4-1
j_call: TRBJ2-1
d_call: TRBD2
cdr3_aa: CASSQGWAGILAGGLDEQFF
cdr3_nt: TGCGCCAGCAGCCAAGGATGGGCAGGGATCCTAGCGGGGGGCCTGGATGAGCAGTTCTTC

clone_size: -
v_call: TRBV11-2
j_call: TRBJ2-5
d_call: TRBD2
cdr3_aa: CASSLDGDYLETQYF
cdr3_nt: TGTGCCAGCAGCTTAGATGGGGACTACTTAGAGACCCAGTACTTC

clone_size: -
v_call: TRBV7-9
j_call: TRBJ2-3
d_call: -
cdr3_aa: CASSPRGPDTQYF
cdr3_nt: TGTGCCAGCAGCCCTCGGGGGCCCGATACGCAGTATTTT

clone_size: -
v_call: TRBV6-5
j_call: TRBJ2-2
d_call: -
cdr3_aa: CASSYGQTRTGELFF
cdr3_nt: TGTGCCAGCAGTTACGGGCAGACGAGAACCGGGGAGCTGTTTTTT

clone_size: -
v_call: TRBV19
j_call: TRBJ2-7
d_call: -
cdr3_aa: CASSIGPDPGAYEQYF
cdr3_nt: TGTGCCAGTAGTATAGGCCCGGATCCGGGGGCCTACGAGCAGTACTTC

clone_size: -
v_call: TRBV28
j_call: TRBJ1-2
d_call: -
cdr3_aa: CASRIPGTREDGYTF
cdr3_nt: TGTGCCAGCAGAATACCCGGGACAAGAGAAGATGGCTACACCTTC

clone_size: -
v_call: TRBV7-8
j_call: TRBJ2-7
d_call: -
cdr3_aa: CASSLGHRDYEQYF
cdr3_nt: TGTGCCAGCAGCTTAGGTCACAGAGACTACGAGCAGTACTTC

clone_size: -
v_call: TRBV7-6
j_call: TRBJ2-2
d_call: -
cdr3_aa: CASSPGQISEYTGELFF
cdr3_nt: TGTGCCAGCAGCCCCGGACAAATCAGCGAATACACCGGGGAGCTGTTTTTT

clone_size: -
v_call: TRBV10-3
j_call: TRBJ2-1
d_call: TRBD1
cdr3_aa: CAISFDRAGYNEQFF
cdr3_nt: TGTGCCATCAGTTTCGACAGGGCAGGTTACAATGAGCAGTTCTTC

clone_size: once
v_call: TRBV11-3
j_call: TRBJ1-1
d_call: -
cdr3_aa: CASSLGPLSEAFF
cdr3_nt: TGTGCCAGCAGCTTAGGCCCCCTTAGTGAAGCTTTCTTT

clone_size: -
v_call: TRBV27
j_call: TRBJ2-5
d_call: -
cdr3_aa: CASSFVGLQETQYF
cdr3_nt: TGTGCCAGCAGTTTCGTAGGTCTACAAGAGACCCAGTACTTC

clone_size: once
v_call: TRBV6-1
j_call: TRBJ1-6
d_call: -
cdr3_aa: CASSGTSDSSVTLHF
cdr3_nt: TGTGCCAGCAGCGGAACCTCGGACAGTTCCGTCACCCTCCACTTT

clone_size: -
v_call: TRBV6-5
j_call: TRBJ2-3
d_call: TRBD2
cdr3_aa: CASSPTSGRADTQYF
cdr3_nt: TGTGCCAGCAGCCCTACTAGCGGGAGGGCCGATACGCAGTATTTT

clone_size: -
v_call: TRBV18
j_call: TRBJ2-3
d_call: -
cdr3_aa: CASSRGDTQYF
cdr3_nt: TGTGCCAGCTCACGGGGAGATACGCAGTATTTT

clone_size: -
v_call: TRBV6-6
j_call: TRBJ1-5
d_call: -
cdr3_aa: CASSREGHNQPQHF
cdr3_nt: TGTGCCTCGTCCCGAGAGGGTCATAATCAGCCCCAGCATTTT

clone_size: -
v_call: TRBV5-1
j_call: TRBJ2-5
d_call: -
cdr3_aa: CASSFGGREETQYF
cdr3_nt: TGCGCCAGCAGCTTTGGCGGTAGAGAAGAGACCCAGTACTTC

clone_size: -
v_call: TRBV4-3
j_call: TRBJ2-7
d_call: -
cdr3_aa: CASSQEASSSYEQYF
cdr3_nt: TGCGCCAGCAGCCAAGAGGCGTCTAGCTCCTACGAGCAGTACTTC

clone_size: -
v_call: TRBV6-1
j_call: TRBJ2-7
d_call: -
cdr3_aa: CASREFYEQYF
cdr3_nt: TGTGCCAGCAGAGAATTTTACGAGCAGTACTTC

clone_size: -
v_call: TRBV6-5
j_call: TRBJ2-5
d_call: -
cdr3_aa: CASSSEQGFGETQYF
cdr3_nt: TGTGCCAGCAGTTCAGAACAGGGATTTGGGGAGACCCAGTACTTC

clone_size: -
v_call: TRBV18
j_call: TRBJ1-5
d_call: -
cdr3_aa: CASSPWALSNQPQHF
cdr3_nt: TGTGCCAGCTCACCATGGGCCCTAAGCAATCAGCCCCAGCATTTT

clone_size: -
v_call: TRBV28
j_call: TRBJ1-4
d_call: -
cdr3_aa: CASRPSGTSYNEKLFF
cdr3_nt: TGTGCCAGCAGACCCTCCGGGACCTCCTATAATGAAAAACTGTTTTTT

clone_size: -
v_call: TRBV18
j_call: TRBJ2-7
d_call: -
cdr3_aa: CASSPRIYEQYF
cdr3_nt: TGTGCCAGCTCACCAAGGATCTACGAGCAGTACTTC

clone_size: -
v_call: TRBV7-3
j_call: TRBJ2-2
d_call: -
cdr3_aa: CASSSRATGELFF
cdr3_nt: TGTGCCAGCAGCTCCAGGGCCACCGGGGAGCTGTTTTTT

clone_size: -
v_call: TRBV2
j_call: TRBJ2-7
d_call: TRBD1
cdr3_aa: CASSGQGAFEQYF
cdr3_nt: TGTGCCAGCAGTGGACAGGGGGCGTTTGAGCAGTACTTC

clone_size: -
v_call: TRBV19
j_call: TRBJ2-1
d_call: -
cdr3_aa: CASSYRAPPYEQFF
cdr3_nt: TGTGCCAGTAGTTACCGGGCCCCCCCGTATGAGCAGTTCTTC

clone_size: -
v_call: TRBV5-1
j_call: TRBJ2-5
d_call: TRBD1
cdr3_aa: CASSIRPGTGGAFQETQYF
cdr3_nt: TGCGCCAGCAGCATCCGCCCCGGGACAGGGGGAGCCTTTCAAGAGACCCAGTACTTC